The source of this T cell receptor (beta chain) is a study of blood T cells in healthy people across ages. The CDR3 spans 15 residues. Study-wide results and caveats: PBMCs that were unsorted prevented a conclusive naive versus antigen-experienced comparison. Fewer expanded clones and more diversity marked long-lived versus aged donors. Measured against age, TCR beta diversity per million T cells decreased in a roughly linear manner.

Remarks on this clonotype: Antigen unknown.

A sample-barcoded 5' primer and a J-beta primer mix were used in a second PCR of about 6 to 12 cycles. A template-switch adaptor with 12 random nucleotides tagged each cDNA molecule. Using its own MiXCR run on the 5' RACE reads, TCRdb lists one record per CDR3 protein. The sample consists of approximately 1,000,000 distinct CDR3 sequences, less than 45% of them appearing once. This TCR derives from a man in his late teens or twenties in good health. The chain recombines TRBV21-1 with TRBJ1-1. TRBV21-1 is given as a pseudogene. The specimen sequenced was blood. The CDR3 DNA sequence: TGTGCCAGCAGCAACCTTACAGACGTGAACACTGAAGCTTTCTTT. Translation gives CASSNLTDVNTEAFF.